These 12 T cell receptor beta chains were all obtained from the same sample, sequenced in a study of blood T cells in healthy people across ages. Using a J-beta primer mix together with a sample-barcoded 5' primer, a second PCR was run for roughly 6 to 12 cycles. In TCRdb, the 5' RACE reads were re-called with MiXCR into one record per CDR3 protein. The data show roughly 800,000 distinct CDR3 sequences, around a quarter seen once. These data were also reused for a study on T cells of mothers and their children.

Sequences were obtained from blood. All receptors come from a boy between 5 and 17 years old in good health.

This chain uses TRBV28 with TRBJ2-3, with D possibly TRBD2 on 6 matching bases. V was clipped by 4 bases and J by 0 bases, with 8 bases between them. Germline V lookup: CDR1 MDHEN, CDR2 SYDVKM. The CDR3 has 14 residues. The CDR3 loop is CASSWTKSTDTQYF. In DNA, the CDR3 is TGTGCCAGCAGTTGGACTAAAAGCACAGATACGCAGTATTTT.

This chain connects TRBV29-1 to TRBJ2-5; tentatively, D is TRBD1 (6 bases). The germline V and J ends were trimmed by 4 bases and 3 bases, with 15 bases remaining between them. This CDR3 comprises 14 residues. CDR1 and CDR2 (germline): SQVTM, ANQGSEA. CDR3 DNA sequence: TGCAGCGTTGGGTTCAGGGGCATTAAAGAGACCCAGTACTTC. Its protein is CSVGFRGIKETQYF.

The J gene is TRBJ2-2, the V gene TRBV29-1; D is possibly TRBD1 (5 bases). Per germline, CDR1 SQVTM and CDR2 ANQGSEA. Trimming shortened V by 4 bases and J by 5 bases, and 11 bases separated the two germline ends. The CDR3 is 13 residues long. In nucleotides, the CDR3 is TGCAGCGTTGGGGGCAGGTCAACCGGGGAGCTGTTTTTT. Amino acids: CSVGGRSTGELFF.

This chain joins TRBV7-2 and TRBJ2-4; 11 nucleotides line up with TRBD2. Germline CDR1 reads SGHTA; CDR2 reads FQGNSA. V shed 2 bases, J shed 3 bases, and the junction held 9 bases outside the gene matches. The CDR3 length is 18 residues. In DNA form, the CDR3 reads TGTGCCAGCAGCTTATTCGGGGGGGGGACTAGCGGCAAAAACATTCAGTACTTC. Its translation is CASSLFGGGTSGKNIQYF.

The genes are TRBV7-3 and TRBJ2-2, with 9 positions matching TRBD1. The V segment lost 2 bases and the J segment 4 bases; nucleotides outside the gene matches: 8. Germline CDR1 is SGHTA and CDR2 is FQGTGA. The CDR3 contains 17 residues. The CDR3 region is CASSLLQGAPSTGELFF. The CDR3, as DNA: TGTGCCAGCAGCTTATTACAGGGGGCTCCTTCCACCGGGGAGCTGTTTTTT.

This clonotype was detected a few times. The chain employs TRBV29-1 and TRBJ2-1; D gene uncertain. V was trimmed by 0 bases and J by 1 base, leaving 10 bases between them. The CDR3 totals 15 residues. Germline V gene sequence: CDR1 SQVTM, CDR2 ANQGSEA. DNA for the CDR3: TGCAGCGTTGAAGAAAGGCTACCGTCCTACAATGAGCAGTTCTTC. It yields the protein CSVEERLPSYNEQFF.

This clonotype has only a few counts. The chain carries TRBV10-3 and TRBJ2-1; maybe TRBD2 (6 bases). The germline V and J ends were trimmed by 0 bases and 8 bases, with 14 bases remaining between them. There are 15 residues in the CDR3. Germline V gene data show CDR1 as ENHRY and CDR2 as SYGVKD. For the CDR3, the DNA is TGTGCCATCAGTGAGTCGTTGGAGGGCCTCTATGAGCAGTTCTTC. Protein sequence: CAISESLEGLYEQFF.

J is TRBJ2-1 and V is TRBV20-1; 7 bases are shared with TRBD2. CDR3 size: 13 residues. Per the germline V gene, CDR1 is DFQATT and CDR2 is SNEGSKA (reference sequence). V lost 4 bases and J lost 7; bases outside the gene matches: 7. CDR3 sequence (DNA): TGCAGTGCTACAGCGGGAAAAACGAATGAGCAGTTCTTC. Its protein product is CSATAGKTNEQFF.

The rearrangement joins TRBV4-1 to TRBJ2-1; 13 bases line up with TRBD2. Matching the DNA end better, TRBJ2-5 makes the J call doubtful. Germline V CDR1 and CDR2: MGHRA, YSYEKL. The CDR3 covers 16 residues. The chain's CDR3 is CASSLPGLAGEGTQYF. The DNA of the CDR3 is TGCGCCAGCAGCCTTCCTGGACTAGCGGGAGAGGGGACCCAGTACTTC.

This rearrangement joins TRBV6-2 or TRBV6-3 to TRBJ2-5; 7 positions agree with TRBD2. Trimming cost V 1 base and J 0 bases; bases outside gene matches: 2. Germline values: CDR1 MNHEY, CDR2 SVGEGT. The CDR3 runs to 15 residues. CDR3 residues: CASSYWSGDQETQYF. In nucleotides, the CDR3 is TGTGCCAGCAGTTACTGGAGCGGGGACCAAGAGACCCAGTACTTC.

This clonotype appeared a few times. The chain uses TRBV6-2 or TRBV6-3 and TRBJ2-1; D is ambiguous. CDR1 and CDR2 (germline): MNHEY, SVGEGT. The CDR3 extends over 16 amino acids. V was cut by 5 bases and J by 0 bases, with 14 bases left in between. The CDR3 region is CASSLWAPSSYNEQFF. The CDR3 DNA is TGTGCCAGCAGTCTTTGGGCCCCCAGCTCCTACAATGAGCAGTTCTTC.

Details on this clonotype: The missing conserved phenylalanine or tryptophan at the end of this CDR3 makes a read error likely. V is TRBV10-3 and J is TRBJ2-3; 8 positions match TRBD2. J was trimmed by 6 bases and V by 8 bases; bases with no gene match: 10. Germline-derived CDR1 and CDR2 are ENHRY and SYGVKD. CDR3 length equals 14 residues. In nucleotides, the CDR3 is TGTGCCATCGTGGCGGGAGGATTCGGGGATACGCAGTATTCT. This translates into CAIVAGGFGDTQYS.